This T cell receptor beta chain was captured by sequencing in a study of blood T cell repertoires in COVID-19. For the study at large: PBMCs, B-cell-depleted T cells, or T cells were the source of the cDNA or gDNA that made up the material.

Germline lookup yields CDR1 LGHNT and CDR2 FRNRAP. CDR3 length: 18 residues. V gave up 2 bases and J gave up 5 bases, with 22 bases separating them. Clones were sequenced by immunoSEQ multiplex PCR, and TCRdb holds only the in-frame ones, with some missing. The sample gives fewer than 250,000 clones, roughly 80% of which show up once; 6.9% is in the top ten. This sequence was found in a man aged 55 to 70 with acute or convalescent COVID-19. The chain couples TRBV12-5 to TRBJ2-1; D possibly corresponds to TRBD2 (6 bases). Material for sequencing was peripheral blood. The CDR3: CASGLYPLARVSDNEQFF. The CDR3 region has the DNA TGTGCTAGTGGTTTGTACCCCCTAGCGAGGGTGTCCGACAATGAGCAGTTCTTC.